The 21 T cell receptor beta chains reported below all come from one sample, sequenced in a study of control samples from healthy donors and cancer patients. Using immunoSEQ multiplex PCR, the repertoire was profiled, and TCRdb retains in-frame clones only, with some absent. The profile shows under 200,000 clones, just over 85% of them singletons. The source material was blood. The receptors stem from a woman aged 25-40 years in good health.

The J gene is TRBJ2-7, the V gene TRBV6-6; D is perhaps TRBD1 (5 bases). The V gene's germline CDR1 is MNHNY and CDR2 SVGAGI (reference sequence). The CDR3 spans 13 residues. Trimming took off 5 bases at V and 5 bases at J, with 13 bases between the two ends. DNA of the CDR3: TGTGCCAGCAGTGCGCCAGGGTACCACGAGCAGTACTTC. Its protein product is CASSAPGYHEQYF.

J is TRBJ1-2 and V is TRBV5-1; D perhaps matches TRBD1 (5 bases). There are 15 residues in the CDR3. The V and J ends lost 1 base and 4 bases respectively, with 14 bases between them. Germline assignment: CDR1 SGHRS and CDR2 YFSETQ. CDR3 in amino acids: CASSLTMGGVYGYTF. CDR3 DNA: TGCGCCAGCAGCTTGACGATGGGAGGGGTCTATGGCTACACCTTC.

The chain couples TRBV5-5 to TRBJ2-1, with 8 bases lining up with TRBD1. The V gene's germline CDR1 is SGHKS and CDR2 YYEKEE (reference sequence). Trimming cost V 2 bases and J 6 bases; bases outside gene matches: 13. The CDR3 is 17 amino acids. The CDR3 loop reads CASSFHSPDRALNEQFF. The CDR3 DNA follows: TGTGCCAGCAGCTTTCATTCCCCGGACAGGGCACTCAATGAGCAGTTCTTC.

V and J are TRBV2 and TRBJ1-1; D is undetermined. The germline V gene encodes CDR1 SNHLY and CDR2 FYNNEI. V lost 7 bases, J lost 6 bases, and 9 bases lay in between. This CDR3 is built from 11 residues. The CDR3 nucleotides read TGTGCCAGCATGGTGTTCCCTGAAGCTTTCTTT. Translating it yields CASMVFPEAFF.

This chain connects TRBV21-1 to TRBJ1-5. TRBV21-1 is a listed pseudogene. The CDR3 spans 15 residues. DNA for the CDR3: TGTGCCAGCAGCAAAGCGCCTATAGGCAATCAGCCCCAGCATTTT. It is translated as CASSKAPIGNQPQHF.

This sequence joins TRBV3-1 (or the pseudogene TRBV3-2) and TRBJ2-3, with 11 positions matching TRBD1. Trimming removed 4 bases from V and 5 bases from J; junction bases left unmatched: 5. Germline V gene data show CDR1 as LGHDT and CDR2 as YNNKEL (reference sequence). This CDR3 region has 15 residues. In DNA, the CDR3 is TGTGCCAGCAGCCTCGGACAGGGGGCTGGAGATACGCAGTATTTT. This gives the protein CASSLGQGAGDTQYF.

CDR3 region: CASSSVGYGYTF. CDR3 DNA: TGTGCCAGCAGCTCGGTTGGCTATGGCTACACCTTC. The chain joins TRBV2 to TRBJ1-2; D is uncertain. Trimming left V 6 bases short and J 4 bases short, with 9 bases between. The CDR3 spans 12 residues. Per the germline V gene, CDR1 is SNHLY and CDR2 is FYNNEI.

The V gene is TRBV4-1, the J gene TRBJ1-2; TRBD1 aligns across 10 bases. The CDR3 is 15 amino acids. Per the germline V gene, CDR1 is MGHRA and CDR2 is YSYEKL. J was trimmed by 3 bases and V by 5 bases; bases with no gene match: 6. The CDR3 loop is CASSTRDRGDYGYTF. CDR3 coding DNA: TGCGCCAGCAGCACCCGGGACAGGGGCGACTATGGCTACACCTTC.

This clone is a singleton in its sample. The chain has TRBV4-2 and TRBJ1-6; a possible D gene is TRBD1 (5 bases). CDR3 length: 18 residues. CDR1 is LGHNA, CDR2 YNFKEQ, per germline. V was pared by 0 bases and J by 6 bases, with 18 bases between. CDR3 region: CASSQEILRGRINSPLHF. CDR3 coding DNA: TGTGCCAGCAGCCAAGAAATACTCCGGGGACGGATTAATTCACCCCTCCACTTT.

The V gene is TRBV30, the J gene TRBJ2-1; weak D call: TRBD2 (7 bases). Germline V gene data show CDR1 as GTSNPN and CDR2 as SVGIG (reference sequence). The germline V and J ends were trimmed by 4 bases and 4 bases, with 14 bases remaining between them. This CDR3 has 14 amino acids. CDR3 DNA sequence: TGTGCCTGGAATTTCCGGGGGGCTTACAATGAGCAGTTCTTC. Its translation is CAWNFRGAYNEQFF. Together with reference TRBV30 and TRBJ2-1, the CDR3 gives the full variable domain: SQTIHQWPATLVQPVGSPLSLECTVEGTSNPNLYWYRQAAGRGLQLLFYSVGIGQISSEVPQNLSASRPQDRQFILSSKKLLLSDSGFYLCAWNFRGAYNEQFFGPGTRLTVL.

V and J are TRBV4-1 and TRBJ1-2; D not certain. The germline V gene has CDR1 MGHRA and CDR2 YSYEKL. This CDR3 is built from 14 residues. The V gene lost 1 base and the J gene lost 5 bases, with 11 bases spanning the gap. The CDR3 here is CASSQGTHVYGYTF. For the CDR3, the DNA is TGCGCCAGCAGCCAAGGGACCCACGTTTATGGCTACACCTTC.

The chain combines TRBV7-9 with TRBJ2-5, with TRBD1 matching over 8 bases. This CDR3 is built from 14 residues. With 5 bases clipped from V and 1 base from J, the junction kept 3 bases outside the gene matches. Germline CDR1 is SEHNR and CDR2 is FQNEAQ (reference sequence). This CDR3 is CASSLGQAQETQYF. The CDR3 region has the DNA TGTGCCAGCAGCCTGGGACAGGCCCAAGAGACCCAGTACTTC.

This clone has a handful of counts. The chain couples TRBV6-1 to TRBJ1-5, with D unresolved. The CDR3 has 15 amino acids. Germline values: CDR1 MNHNS, CDR2 SASEGT. V lost 2 bases, J lost 3 bases, and 11 bases lay in between. The CDR3 sequence is CASSENRGYNQPQHF. CDR3 bases: TGTGCCAGCAGTGAAAATAGAGGCTACAATCAGCCCCAGCATTTT.

The rearrangement joins TRBV19 to TRBJ1-2, with a possible D match to TRBD1 (6 bases). Germline CDR1 reads LNHDA; CDR2 reads SQIVND (reference sequence). This CDR3 has 14 residues. V lost 4 bases and J lost 7, with 16 bases in between. CDR3 bases: TGTGCCAGTAGTACCCACAGGGTCGTGGGTGGCTACACCTTC. This translates into CASSTHRVVGGYTF.

The chain combines TRBV27 with TRBJ1-2; D remains unclear. The CDR3 extends over 13 amino acids. CDR1 MNHEY and CDR2 SMNVEV come from the germline V gene (reference sequence). The ends were cut back, 0 bases at V and 4 bases at J, with 6 bases in the middle. The CDR3 region has the DNA TGTGCCAGCAGTTTATCCCCTATCTATGGCTACACCTTC. Translated, it gives CASSLSPIYGYTF.

The chain employs TRBV5-4 and TRBJ2-7; perhaps TRBD1 as D (6 bases). Germline V gives CDR1 SGHNT, CDR2 YYREEE (reference sequence). The V and J ends lost 2 bases and 3 bases respectively, with 15 bases between them. The CDR3 is 15 amino acids. DNA for the CDR3: TGTGCCAGCAGCTTAGCCGGGACATTCCTCTACGAGCAGTACTTC. Translation gives CASSLAGTFLYEQYF.

The CDR3 DNA follows: TGCGCCAGCAGCCAAGCTCTAGCGGTCTACAATGAGCAGTTCTTC. This encodes CASSQALAVYNEQFF. The V call is TRBV4-1, the J call TRBJ2-1; TRBD2 agrees at 7 bases. CDR1 is MGHRA, CDR2 YSYEKL, per germline. The V and J ends lost 1 base and 3 bases, in that order; junction bases with no gene match: 3. CDR3 size: 15 residues.

This sequence joins TRBV5-1 and TRBJ2-5; no clear D gene. The CDR3 has 16 amino acids. Germline V lookup: CDR1 SGHRS, CDR2 YFSETQ. Trimming pared 3 bases from V and 1 base from J, leaving 16 bases between. The CDR3 reads CASSSRPIAAQETQYF. The CDR3 bases are TGCGCCAGCAGCTCCCGCCCCATTGCGGCCCAAGAGACCCAGTACTTC.

This sequence joins TRBV11-3 and TRBJ2-5, with TRBD2 matching 9 bases. The V gene's germline CDR1 is SGHNT and CDR2 YENEEA. V lost 1 base to trimming and J lost 2 bases; unmatched junction nucleotides: 2. This CDR3 contains 15 residues. Here the CDR3 reads CASSLGTSAQETQYF. DNA of the CDR3: TGTGCCAGCAGCTTAGGGACTAGCGCGCAAGAGACCCAGTACTTC. The full variable domain, its missing parts supplied by reference TRBV11-3 and TRBJ2-5, is EAGVVQSPRYKIIEKKQPVAFWCNPISGHNTLYWYLQNLGQGPELLIRYENEEAVDDSQLPKDRFSAERLKGVDSTLKIQPAELGDSAVYLCASSLGTSAQETQYFGPGTRLLVL.

The chain carries TRBV6-5 and TRBJ2-1; D might be TRBD2 (6 bases). Per the germline V gene, CDR1 is MNHEY and CDR2 is SVGAGI. CDR3 length: 15 residues. Trimming stripped 6 bases from V and 1 base from J, with 13 bases between. The CDR3 bases are TGTGCCAGCAGGGGGGAGGACTTGTCCTACAATGAGCAGTTCTTC. This encodes CASRGEDLSYNEQFF.

The CDR3 sequence: CSASVSGGRNTGELFF. CDR3 DNA: TGCAGTGCTAGTGTGAGCGGGGGCCGGAACACCGGGGAGCTGTTTTTT. The chain links TRBV20-1 to TRBJ2-2; 8 nucleotides agree with TRBD2. V shed 3 bases and J 1 base; nucleotides not matched to a gene: 7. Germline V gene lookup returns CDR1 DFQATT and CDR2 SNEGSKA (reference sequence). This CDR3 has 16 residues.